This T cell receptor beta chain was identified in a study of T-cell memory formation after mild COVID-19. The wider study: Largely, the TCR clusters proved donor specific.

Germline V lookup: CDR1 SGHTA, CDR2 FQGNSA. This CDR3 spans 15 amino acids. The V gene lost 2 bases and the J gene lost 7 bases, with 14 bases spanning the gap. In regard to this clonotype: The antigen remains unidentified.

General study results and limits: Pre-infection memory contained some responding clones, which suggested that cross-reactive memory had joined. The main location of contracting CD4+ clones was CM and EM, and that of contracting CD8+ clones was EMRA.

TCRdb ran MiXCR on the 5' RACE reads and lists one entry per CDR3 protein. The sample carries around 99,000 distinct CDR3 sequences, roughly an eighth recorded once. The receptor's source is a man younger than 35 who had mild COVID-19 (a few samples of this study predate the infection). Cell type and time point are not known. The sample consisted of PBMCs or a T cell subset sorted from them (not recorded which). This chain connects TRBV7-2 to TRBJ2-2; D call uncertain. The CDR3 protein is CASSLSRRLGGELFF. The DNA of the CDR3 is TGTGCCAGCAGCTTATCTCGACGTCTGGGCGGGGAGCTGTTTTTT.